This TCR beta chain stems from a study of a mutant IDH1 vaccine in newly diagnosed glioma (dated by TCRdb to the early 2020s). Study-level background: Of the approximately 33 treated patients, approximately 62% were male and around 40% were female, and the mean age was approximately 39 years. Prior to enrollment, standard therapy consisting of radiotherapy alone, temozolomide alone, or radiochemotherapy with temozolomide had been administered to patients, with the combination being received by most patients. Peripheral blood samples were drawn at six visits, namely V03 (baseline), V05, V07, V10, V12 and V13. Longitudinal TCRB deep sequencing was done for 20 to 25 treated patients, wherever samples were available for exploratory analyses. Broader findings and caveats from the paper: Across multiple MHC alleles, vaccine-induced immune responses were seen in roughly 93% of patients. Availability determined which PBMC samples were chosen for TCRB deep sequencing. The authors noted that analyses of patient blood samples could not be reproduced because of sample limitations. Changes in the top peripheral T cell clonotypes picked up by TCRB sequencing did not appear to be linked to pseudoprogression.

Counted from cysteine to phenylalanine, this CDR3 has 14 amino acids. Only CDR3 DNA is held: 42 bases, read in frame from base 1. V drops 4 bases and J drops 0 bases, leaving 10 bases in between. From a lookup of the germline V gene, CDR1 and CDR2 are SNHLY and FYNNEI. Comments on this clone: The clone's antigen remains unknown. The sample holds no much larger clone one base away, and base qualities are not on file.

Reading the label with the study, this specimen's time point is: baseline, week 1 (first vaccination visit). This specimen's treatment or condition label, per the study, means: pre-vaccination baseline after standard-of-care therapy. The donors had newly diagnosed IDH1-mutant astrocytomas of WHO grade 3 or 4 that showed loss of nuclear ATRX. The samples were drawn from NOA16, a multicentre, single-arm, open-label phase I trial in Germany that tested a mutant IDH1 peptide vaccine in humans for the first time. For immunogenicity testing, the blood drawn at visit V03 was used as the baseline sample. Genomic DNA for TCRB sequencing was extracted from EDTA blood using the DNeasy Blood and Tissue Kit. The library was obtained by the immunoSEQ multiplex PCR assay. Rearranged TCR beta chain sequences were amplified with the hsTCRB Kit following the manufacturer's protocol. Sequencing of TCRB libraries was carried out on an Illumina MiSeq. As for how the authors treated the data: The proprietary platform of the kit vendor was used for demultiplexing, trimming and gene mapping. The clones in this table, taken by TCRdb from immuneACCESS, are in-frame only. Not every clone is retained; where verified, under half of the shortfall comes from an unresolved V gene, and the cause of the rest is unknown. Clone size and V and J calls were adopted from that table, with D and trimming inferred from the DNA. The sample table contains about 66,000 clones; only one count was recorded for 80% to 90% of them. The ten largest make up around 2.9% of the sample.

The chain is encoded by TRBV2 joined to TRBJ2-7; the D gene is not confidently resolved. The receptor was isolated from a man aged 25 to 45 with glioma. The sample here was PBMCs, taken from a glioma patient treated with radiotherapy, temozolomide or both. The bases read TGTGCCAGCAGTGCGTTCGTTGGCTCCTACGAGCAGTACTTC. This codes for CASSAFVGSYEQYF. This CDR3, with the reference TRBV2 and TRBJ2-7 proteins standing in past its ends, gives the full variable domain EPEVTQTPSHQVTQMGQEVILRCVPISNHLYFYWYRQILGQKVEFLVSFYNNEISEKSEIFDDQFSVERPDGSNFTLKIRSTKLEDSAMYFCASSAFVGSYEQYFGPGTRLTVT.